The clone carrying this T cell receptor beta chain has more than one count but fewer than ten. What it recognizes is unknown. These data are taken from a study of metastatic and nonmetastatic thyroid tumors. This CDR3 is built from 13 residues. The ends were cut back, 3 bases at V and 12 bases at J, with 16 bases in the middle. Per the germline V gene, CDR1 is MNHGY and CDR2 is SVAAGI. All patients were untreated before thyroid surgery. Study-level results: Malignant thyroid tumors reportedly exceeded benign nodules significantly in TCR beta diversity, with the difference appearing in blood and tumor.

MiXCR was used by TCRdb to re-call the PCR reads. The sample lists 26,000 or so clones, about 3.9% occurring once. V and J are TRBV6-9 and TRBJ2-3; TRBD2 is a possible D gene (7 bases). The origin of this receptor is a male donor with papillary thyroid cancer or a benign thyroid nodule (not recorded which). Some clones in this sample may be carry-over from other donors' samples. Sequenced: blood. CDR3 protein: CASSYTVGGTQYF. The CDR3, as DNA: TGTGCCAGCAGTTACACCGTGGGGGGGACACAGTATTTT.